Following are 24 T cell receptor beta chains from one sample sequenced in a study of T cell responses to AZD1222 COVID-19 vaccine. Sequencing used immunoSEQ multiplex PCR; TCRdb keeps in-frame clones, though not all of them. The sample lists fewer than 120,000 clones; about 87% were seen once. The sequences come from peripheral blood, collected on day 0 of AZD1222 vaccination. Every receptor here comes from an adult in good health.

The genes are TRBV30 and TRBJ2-3; no definite D call. In germline, CDR1 is GTSNPN, CDR2 SVGIG (reference sequence). V was pared by 0 bases and J by 5 bases, with 3 bases between. CDR3 length: 11 amino acids. This CDR3 reads CAWSVRDTQYF. The CDR3 bases are TGTGCCTGGAGTGTTAGAGATACGCAGTATTTT. Combining the CDR3 with reference TRBV30 and TRBJ2-3 gives the whole variable domain SQTIHQWPATLVQPVGSPLSLECTVEGTSNPNLYWYRQAAGRGLQLLFYSVGIGQISSEVPQNLSASRPQDRQFILSSKKLLLSDSGFYLCAWSVRDTQYFGPGTRLTVL.

The rearrangement links TRBV28 to TRBJ2-3; D gene uncertain. Germline V lookup: CDR1 MDHEN, CDR2 SYDVKM. The V end lost 5 bases, the J end lost 0 bases, and 12 bases lay between the germline ends. The CDR3 is 15 amino acids. DNA of the CDR3: TGTGCCAGCAGTCCTAATCGCATGAGCACAGATACGCAGTATTTT. Its protein is CASSPNRMSTDTQYF.

This chain links TRBV27 with TRBJ1-1, with D unresolved. This CDR3 is built from 15 residues. The V gene lost 2 bases and the J gene lost 1 base, with 11 bases spanning the gap. CDR1 and CDR2 from the germline V gene are MNHEY and SMNVEV (reference sequence). CDR3: CASSLGGGENTEAFF. The DNA of the CDR3 is TGTGCCAGCAGTTTAGGTGGTGGGGAGAACACTGAAGCTTTCTTT.

V is TRBV6-2 or TRBV6-3 and J is TRBJ1-2; 7 bases agree with TRBD1. With V trimmed by 2 bases and J by 3 bases, 6 bases remained unmatched. In germline, CDR1 is MNHEY, CDR2 SVGEGT. The CDR3 runs to 15 residues. This chain's CDR3 is CASSYRQGTHYGYTF. CDR3 in DNA: TGTGCCAGCAGTTACCGACAGGGAACCCACTATGGCTACACCTTC.

The V call is TRBV29-1, the J call TRBJ2-1; D gene uncertain. There are 10 residues in the CDR3. The V gene's germline CDR1 is SQVTM and CDR2 ANQGSEA. V lost 4 bases to trimming and J lost 8 bases, with 6 bases between them. The CDR3 DNA reads as TGCAGCGTTGGCGACCATGAGCAGTTCTTC. Translation gives CSVGDHEQFF.

This clone was seen a single time. DNA of the CDR3: TGTGCCAGCAGCTTAGGGACAGGGGTCTACGGAAACACCATATATTTT. Translating it yields CASSLGTGVYGNTIYF. The chain employs TRBV7-9 and TRBJ1-3; 9 positions match TRBD1. Germline V gives CDR1 SEHNR, CDR2 FQNEAQ (reference sequence). The ends lost 1 base at V and 4 bases at J; junction bases unmatched: 5. The CDR3 sequence is 16 residues long.

This clone was counted once. The CDR3 is CASSDDRGEKLFF. CDR3 in DNA: TGTGCCAGCAGCGATGACAGGGGTGAAAAACTGTTTTTT. The chain is built from TRBV7-9 and TRBJ1-4; 8 bases agree with TRBD1. Germline CDR1 is SEHNR and CDR2 is FQNEAQ (reference sequence). V was pared by 5 bases and J by 7 bases, with 3 bases of the junction left unmatched. The CDR3 length is 13 residues.

The chain recombines TRBV18 with TRBJ1-2, with 12 bases lining up with TRBD1. This CDR3 contains 17 residues. CDR1 is KGHSH, CDR2 LQKENI, per germline. V was clipped by 4 bases and J by 2 bases; unmatched bases: 8. This chain's CDR3 is CASSQPGQGARNYGYTF. The CDR3 nucleotides are TGTGCCAGCTCACAGCCGGGACAGGGGGCGCGGAACTATGGCTACACCTTC.

The table lists this clone with a count of one. This chain joins TRBV24-1 and TRBJ2-7; 9 bases match TRBD2. CDR1 and CDR2 from the germline V gene are KGHDR and SFDVKD. Germline trimming cut 4 bases from V and 1 base from J; bases unmatched to any gene: 7. The CDR3 sequence is 16 residues long. Here the CDR3 DNA reads TGTGCCACCAGTGAAACCGGGACTAGCAGTTCCTACGAGCAGTACTTC. Its protein product is CATSETGTSSSYEQYF.

The V call is TRBV27, the J call TRBJ1-1, with 8 bases that match TRBD1. The trim removed 8 bases at V and 3 bases at J, leaving 11 bases unmatched. The CDR3 sequence is 15 residues long. Germline V CDR1 and CDR2: MNHEY, SMNVEV (reference sequence). The CDR3 sequence is CASWGQGAVDTEAFF. Written as DNA, the CDR3 is TGTGCCAGCTGGGGCCAGGGGGCGGTGGACACTGAAGCTTTCTTT.

The chain couples TRBV27 to TRBJ1-1; D unresolved. Per the germline V gene, CDR1 is MNHEY and CDR2 is SMNVEV (reference sequence). The germline V and J ends were trimmed by 3 bases and 2 bases, with 7 bases remaining between them. The CDR3 spans 13 residues. The CDR3 loop is CASSLFTNTEAFF. The CDR3 nucleotides are TGTGCCAGCAGTTTGTTCACAAACACTGAAGCTTTCTTT.

The chain carries TRBV5-1 and TRBJ2-1; D perhaps matches TRBD2 (6 bases). The CDR3 totals 18 residues. V lost 5 bases and J 8 bases, leaving 29 bases between the germline ends. Germline values: CDR1 SGHRS, CDR2 YFSETQ. The CDR3 is CASRYDPGFGLNTDEQFF. For the CDR3, the DNA is TGCGCCAGCAGATACGACCCCGGGTTCGGACTAAACACGGATGAGCAGTTCTTC. The full variable domain, completed using reference TRBV5-1 and TRBJ2-1, is KAGVTQTPRYLIKTRGQQVTLSCSPISGHRSVSWYQQTPGQGLQFLFEYFSETQRNKGNFPGRFSGRQFSNSRSEMNVSTLELGDSALYLCASRYDPGFGLNTDEQFFGPGTRLTVL.

This clone was observed a handful of times. Mismatch with germline at one junction end may stem from a read error. The V call is TRBV6-1, the J call TRBJ2-3; 7 bases are a match to TRBD2. Germline V gene sequence: CDR1 MNHNS, CDR2 SASEGT. CDR3 size: 14 residues. CDR3 sequence reads: CASSEIAGAPPGHF. The CDR3 bases are TGTGCCAGCAGTGAAATCGCGGGAGCCCCTCCAGGACATTTT.

This clone was seen once. This chain joins TRBV18 and TRBJ1-5, with D unresolved. Between the trimmed V and J ends, which lost 6 bases and 1 base, there was a span of 10 bases. The germline V gene has CDR1 KGHSH and CDR2 LQKENI. This CDR3 contains 14 residues. The CDR3, as DNA: TGTGCCAGCTCGCGGGGAGGAAGCAATCAGCCCCAGCATTTT. Amino acid sequence: CASSRGGSNQPQHF. Variable domain in full (rest from reference TRBV18 and TRBJ1-5): NAGVMQNPRHLVRRRGQEARLRCSPMKGHSHVYWYRQLPEEGLKFMVYLQKENIIDESGMPKERFSAEFPKEGPSILRIQQVVRGDSAAYFCASSRGGSNQPQHFGDGTRLSIL.

This clone was found a few times. The chain links TRBV19 to TRBJ2-1; 7 bases match TRBD1. Germline V CDR1 and CDR2: LNHDA, SQIVND (reference sequence). The CDR3 contains 14 residues. With 5 bases clipped from V and 8 bases from J, the junction kept 9 bases outside the gene matches. The CDR3 protein is CASSLGWTGDEQFF. DNA for the CDR3: TGTGCCAGTAGTCTTGGTTGGACAGGCGATGAGCAGTTCTTC.

The chain carries TRBV30 and TRBJ1-5; D is undetermined. V lost 0 bases, J lost 0 bases, and 9 bases lay in between. The CDR3 length is 15 residues. Germline CDR1 is GTSNPN and CDR2 is SVGIG (reference sequence). CDR3 sequence: CAWSVGLSSNQPQHF. CDR3 in DNA: TGTGCCTGGAGTGTGGGCCTCAGTAGCAATCAGCCCCAGCATTTT. Looking up the rest from reference TRBV30 and TRBJ1-5 gives the full variable domain: SQTIHQWPATLVQPVGSPLSLECTVEGTSNPNLYWYRQAAGRGLQLLFYSVGIGQISSEVPQNLSASRPQDRQFILSSKKLLLSDSGFYLCAWSVGLSSNQPQHFGDGTRLSIL.

The rearrangement joins TRBV3-1 (or the pseudogene TRBV3-2) to TRBJ2-3; 9 bases align to TRBD2. The J segment lost 5 bases and the V segment lost 4 bases, leaving 4 bases of the junction unmatched. Germline V gene lookup returns CDR1 LGHDT and CDR2 YNNKEL (reference sequence). There are 14 residues in the CDR3. CDR3 in amino acids: CASSRGGARDTQYF. CDR3 coding DNA: TGTGCCAGCAGCCGCGGGGGGGCGAGAGATACGCAGTATTTT.

This clone was counted a few times. The chain joins TRBV7-2 to TRBJ2-7; unclear D gene. The CDR3 runs to 15 residues. Trimming took 0 bases from V and 2 from J, leaving 11 bases between them. Germline-derived CDR1 and CDR2 are SGHTA and FQGNSA. CDR3 in amino acids: CASSLAGLSTYEQYF. The CDR3 DNA is TGTGCCAGCAGCTTAGCAGGGTTAAGCACCTACGAGCAGTACTTC.

This chain connects TRBV20-1 to TRBJ1-1, with D tentatively TRBD1 (5 bases). Germline CDR1 reads DFQATT; CDR2 reads SNEGSKA (reference sequence). The CDR3 has 11 amino acids. V lost 0 bases and J lost 6, with 5 bases in between. CDR3 coding DNA: TGCAGTGCTAGAGAGGGGGCTGAAGCTTTCTTT. This codes for CSAREGAEAFF.

This chain links TRBV24-1 with TRBJ1-2; no reliable D call. This CDR3 has 13 residues. Germline V CDR1 and CDR2: KGHDR, SFDVKD. V was trimmed by 4 bases and J by 1 base, leaving 6 bases between them. CDR3 bases: TGTGCCACCAGTGAGGAAGATAACTATGGCTACACCTTC. The encoded protein is CATSEEDNYGYTF.

The genes are TRBV5-6 and TRBJ1-5, with 7 bases aligning to TRBD1. Trimming removed 2 bases from V and 7 bases from J; junction bases left unmatched: 9. The CDR3 covers 15 residues. Germline CDR1 SGHDT, CDR2 YYEEEE. CDR3 nucleotide sequence: TGTGCCAGCAGCTTTTGGACAGGCCAAGAACAGCCCCAGCATTTT. Protein sequence: CASSFWTGQEQPQHF.

CDR3 DNA: TGTGCCTGGATAGACAGGCCCGATTCCACCTTC. This encodes CAWIDRPDSTF. The J gene is TRBJ1-2, the V gene TRBV30, with a weak D call TRBD1 (6 bases). The germline gives CDR1 GTSNPN, CDR2 SVGIG (reference sequence). The CDR3 covers 11 residues. Trimming removed 4 bases from V and 13 bases from J, with 16 bases in between.

The rearrangement joins TRBV6-5 to TRBJ2-7; D may be TRBD1 or TRBD2 (5 bases each). V was trimmed by 2 bases and J by 5 bases, leaving 16 bases between them. Germline V lookup: CDR1 MNHEY, CDR2 SVGAGI. CDR3 length: 15 amino acids. CDR3 DNA: TGTGCCAGCAGTTACGGTGGGGGAGACTCGGACGAGCAGTACTTC. Encoded protein: CASSYGGGDSDEQYF.

The rearrangement uses TRBV6-2 or TRBV6-3 and TRBJ2-7; 13 bases agree with TRBD2. Trimming cost V 2 bases and J 4 bases; bases outside gene matches: 2. The CDR3 spans 15 residues. Looked up from germline, CDR1 is MNHEY and CDR2 is SVGEGT. The CDR3 DNA reads TGTGCCAGCAGTTACCAGACTAGCGGGAGGTACGAGCAGTACTTC. Encoded protein: CASSYQTSGRYEQYF.